One sample yielded the 7 T cell receptor beta chains listed below, sequenced in a study of identical twins. MiXCR, run by TCRdb on the 5' RACE reads, gives a single entry per CDR3 protein. This table holds 250,000 or so distinct CDR3 sequences, around 8.3% found once. The same data also contributed to another study, on yellow fever vaccine responses in identical twins.

The sequenced material came from CD8+ T cells sorted from blood. All receptors derive from a woman aged 18-29 years in good health.

This clonotype was recorded a few times. The rearrangement uses TRBV24-1 and TRBJ2-7; a possible D gene is TRBD1 (5 bases). CDR1 KGHDR and CDR2 SFDVKD come from the germline V gene. Trimming took off 5 bases at V and 1 base at J, with 8 bases between the two ends. The CDR3 totals 13 residues. CDR3 loop: CATSGAGSYEQYF. CDR3 in DNA: TGTGCCACCAGTGGGGCAGGGTCCTACGAGCAGTACTTC.

This clonotype came up a few times. This sequence joins TRBV25-1 and TRBJ2-7, with D uncertain. Per the germline V gene, CDR1 is MGHDK and CDR2 is SYGVNS. Between the trimmed V and J ends, which lost 3 bases and 3 bases, there was a span of 15 bases. The CDR3 is 15 residues long. In DNA, the CDR3 is TGTGCCAGCAGTGAGTTGTTCGGGCGAGACTACGAGCAGTACTTC. The encoded protein is CASSELFGRDYEQYF.

CDR3 region: CSVDTQGRRSYEQYF. CDR3 nucleotides: TGCAGCGTTGATACCCAGGGGCGTAGGTCCTACGAGCAGTACTTC. The chain is built from TRBV29-1 and TRBJ2-7, with a weak D call TRBD1 (6 bases). CDR3 length: 15 residues. V lost 3 bases, J lost 1 base, and 16 bases lay in between. Germline values: CDR1 SQVTM, CDR2 ANQGSEA.

This chain joins TRBV5-6 and TRBJ1-5, with 9 bases lining up with TRBD1. With V trimmed by 4 bases and J by 3 bases, 5 bases remained unmatched. CDR1 and CDR2 (germline): SGHDT, YYEEEE. This CDR3 spans 15 amino acids. CDR3 DNA: TGTGCCAGCAGCGTTGACAGGGGGGACAATCAGCCCCAGCATTTT. Translated: CASSVDRGDNQPQHF.

This clonotype was counted a few times. This chain connects TRBV4-3 to TRBJ1-2; 8 nucleotides agree with TRBD1. CDR3 length: 16 residues. Per germline, CDR1 LGHNA and CDR2 YSLEER. V was clipped by 0 bases and J by 7 bases; unmatched bases: 10. The CDR3: CASSQDISGGAGGYTF. CDR3 nucleotide sequence: TGCGCCAGCAGCCAAGATATATCAGGGGGCGCGGGTGGCTACACCTTC.

This clonotype has at least ten counts. The V call is TRBV4-1, the J call TRBJ2-5; D possibly corresponds to TRBD2 (5 bases). Germline CDR1 reads MGHRA; CDR2 reads YSYEKL. V lost 1 base and J lost 1, with 10 bases in between. This CDR3 region has 15 residues. This CDR3 reads CASSQAGLAQETQYF. CDR3 bases: TGCGCCAGCAGCCAAGCAGGTCTAGCCCAAGAGACCCAGTACTTC.

This clonotype was seen many times. The chain is built from TRBV4-3 and TRBJ2-3; no clear D gene. V lost 0 bases and J lost 1, with 14 bases in between. CDR3 length equals 17 residues. CDR1 and CDR2 from the germline V gene are LGHNA and YSLEER. The CDR3 is CASSQEALAQGTDTQYF. CDR3 DNA: TGCGCCAGCAGCCAAGAAGCCCTCGCCCAGGGCACAGATACGCAGTATTTT.